This paragraph covers one T cell receptor beta chain sequence. Original processing notes: It was from reference gene primer amplification that nucleated cell counts were estimated. Clones were sequenced by immunoSEQ multiplex PCR, and TCRdb holds only the in-frame ones, with some missing. Clonal size and the V and J genes are those of that table, whereas D and trimming came from the DNA. Among 200,000 to 250,000 clones listed, approximately 84% were seen once. The data belong to a study of blood T cell repertoires in COVID-19. The receptor was isolated from a man in his fifties or sixties who had recovered from COVID-19. Sequences were obtained from PBMCs or T cells enriched from blood (not recorded which).

The CDR3 nucleotides are TGTGCCAGCAGCACCGGGACTAGCGGGGGCAGCACAGATACGCAGTATTTT. Protein product: CASSTGTSGGSTDTQYF. The chain carries TRBV7-8 and TRBJ2-3, with 14 nucleotides matching TRBD2. V lost 5 bases to trimming and J lost 0 bases; unmatched junction nucleotides: 4. The germline CDR1 and CDR2 sequences are SGHVS and FQNEAQ. This CDR3 is built from 17 residues.